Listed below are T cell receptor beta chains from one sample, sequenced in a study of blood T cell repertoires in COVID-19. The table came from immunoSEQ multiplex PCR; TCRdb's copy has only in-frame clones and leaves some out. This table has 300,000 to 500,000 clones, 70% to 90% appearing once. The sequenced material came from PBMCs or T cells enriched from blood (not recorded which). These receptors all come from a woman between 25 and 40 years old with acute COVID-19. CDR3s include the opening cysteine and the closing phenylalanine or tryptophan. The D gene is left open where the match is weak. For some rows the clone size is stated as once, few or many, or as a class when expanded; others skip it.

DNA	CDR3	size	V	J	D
TGTGCCAGCATTCGAGGGCGGGGGCCCTCCTACGAGCAGTACTTC	CASIRGRGPSYEQYF	NA	TRBV2	TRBJ2-7	NA
TGTGCCAGCAGTTACTCCAGGGTCCCTAAGGAGCAGTACTTC	CASSYSRVPKEQYF	NA	TRBV6-5	TRBJ2-7	NA
TGTGCCACCAGTGCCGGGGGTTGGAGCAATCAGCCCCAGCATTTT	CATSAGGWSNQPQHF	NA	TRBV24-1	TRBJ1-5	NA
TGTGCCAGTAGTTCACCAGATATCCTAGCCAAAAACATTCAGTACTTC	CASSSPDILAKNIQYF	NA	TRBV19	TRBJ2-4	NA
TGTGCCTGGAGTGTACCCGGGATTACGAAGCAGTACTTC	CAWSVPGITKQYF	NA	TRBV30	TRBJ2-7	NA
TGCAGCGTTGGACTGGGGAGCATTCAGTACTTC	CSVGLGSIQYF	NA	TRBV29-1	TRBJ2-4	NA
TGTGCCAGCGGTGCAGGTGAAGCTTTCTTT	CASGAGEAFF	NA	TRBV7-9	TRBJ1-1	NA
TGTGCCATCAGTCCTGGGGGGACAGTCTACGAGCAGTACTTC	CAISPGGTVYEQYF	few	TRBV10-3	TRBJ2-7	NA
TGTGCCAGCAGCTTAATCGCTCCAGCAGGGTGGGATGAAAAACTGTTTTTT	CASSLIAPAGWDEKLFF	NA	TRBV7-2	TRBJ1-4	NA
TGTGCCAGCAGCGTAGGACACAGGGGGGTCACTGAAGCTTTCTTT	CASSVGHRGVTEAFF	NA	TRBV9	TRBJ1-1	TRBD1
TGCGCCAGCAGCTTGGGTTCCGGGACAGGGGTTACCAATGAGCAGTTCTTC	CASSLGSGTGVTNEQFF	few	TRBV5-1	TRBJ2-1	TRBD1
TGTGCCAGCAGCTCGCTGACAGGGAGTGAACAGCCCCAGCATTTT	CASSSLTGSEQPQHF	NA	TRBV7-2	TRBJ1-5	TRBD1
TGTGCCACCAGTGATTTACGACAGGGCTACAATGAGCAGTTCTTC	CATSDLRQGYNEQFF	NA	TRBV24-1	TRBJ2-1	TRBD1
TGTGCCAGTAGCCCCGACCACAGAAGCTACACCTTC	CASSPDHRSYTF	NA	TRBV19	TRBJ1-2	NA
TGTGCCAGCAGCTTAGGGGCAGGGAGGTATGGCGGGGAGCTGTTTTTT	CASSLGAGRYGGELFF	NA	TRBV7-2	TRBJ2-2	NA
TGCGCCAGCAGCCAAGCGTACCGGGACAGCCTCTATGGCTACACCTTC	CASSQAYRDSLYGYTF	NA	TRBV4-3	TRBJ1-2	TRBD1
TGTGCCAGCAGCCTTCTCAGTAACCCTAATTCACCCCTCCACTTT	CASSLLSNPNSPLHF	NA	TRBV5-6	TRBJ1-6	NA
TGTGCCAGCAGTTTCTTGTCGGGGGAAAAACTGTTTTTT	CASSFLSGEKLFF	NA	TRBV12-3/TRBV12-4	TRBJ1-4	NA
TGCAGCGTTGAGCTCCGGGACAGGGTTTACGAGCAGTACTTC	CSVELRDRVYEQYF	NA	TRBV29-1	TRBJ2-7	TRBD1
TGTGCCAGCAGCCCCAGCTCCGGGACAGGGCTGCCCCACGAGCAGTACTTC	CASSPSSGTGLPHEQYF	NA	TRBV7-6	TRBJ2-7	TRBD1
TGTGCCAGCAGCTTAGGGACTAGGAACACCGGGGAGCTGTTTTTT	CASSLGTRNTGELFF	NA	TRBV13	TRBJ2-2	NA
TGTGCCAGCAGCCCGACTTCGACCGGGGAGCTGTTTTTT	CASSPTSTGELFF	NA	TRBV3-1/TRBV3-2	TRBJ2-2	NA
TGTGCCAGTAGTATCCACCCGGGACAGGGGTGGAGGGACACTGAAGCTTTCTTT	CASSIHPGQGWRDTEAFF	few	TRBV19	TRBJ1-1	TRBD1
TGCGCCAGCGGCCCGACAGCAACTAATGAAAAACTGTTTTTT	CASGPTATNEKLFF	NA	TRBV5-1	TRBJ1-4	NA
TGTGCCAGCAGTTTCGGAGAGACAGGGACAAAACTGTTTTTT	CASSFGETGTKLFF	few	TRBV7-9	TRBJ1-4	TRBD1
TGTGCCAGCAGCGGCAGGTATCCCATTTCTTTTGAGACCCAGTACTTC	CASSGRYPISFETQYF	NA	TRBV3-1/TRBV3-2	TRBJ2-5	NA
TGCGCCAGCAGCTTTCCCCGGACAGGGGCCGCTAATGAGCAGTTCTTC	CASSFPRTGAANEQFF	NA	TRBV5-1	TRBJ2-1	TRBD1
TGTGCCAGCTCTAAGACAGGGGGGACAGATACGCAGTATTTT	CASSKTGGTDTQYF	NA	TRBV7-3	TRBJ2-3	TRBD1
TGTGCCAGCAGCCAAGTCCGGGGGGGCAGAACCGGGGAGCTGTTTTTT	CASSQVRGGRTGELFF	NA	TRBV3-1/TRBV3-2	TRBJ2-2	TRBD2
TGTGCCAGCAGCACAAAGGATACGCAGTATTTT	CASSTKDTQYF	NA	TRBV7-8	TRBJ2-3	NA
TGCGCCAGCAGTGAGGGGCAGGGAGGCACTGAAGCTTTCTTT	CASSEGQGGTEAFF	once	TRBV10-1	TRBJ1-1	NA
TGTGCCAGCTCACCACGGCAGCGGCAGACATCAAGCGATCAGCCCCAGCATTTT	CASSPRQRQTSSDQPQHF	NA	TRBV18	TRBJ1-5	NA
TGTGCCAGCAGTTTGACAATTGAAGCTTTCTTT	CASSLTIEAFF	NA	TRBV12-3/TRBV12-4	TRBJ1-1	NA
TGTGCCACCAGTGATTCGGAATTTGACAGTAATAATGAAAAACTGTTTTTT	CATSDSEFDSNNEKLFF	NA	TRBV24-1	TRBJ1-4	NA
TGCGCCAGCAGCTCGGGACAGAGTACCGGGGAGCTGTTTTTT	CASSSGQSTGELFF	NA	TRBV5-1	TRBJ2-2	TRBD1
TGCGTCAGCAGCTTGGCCGGGACAGCCTACGAGCAGTACTTC	CVSSLAGTAYEQYF	NA	TRBV5-1	TRBJ2-7	TRBD1
TGTGCCAGCACCCTAGCGGTAGGCGGAGAGACCCAGTACTTC	CASTLAVGGETQYF	once	TRBV2	TRBJ2-5	TRBD2
TGTGCCAGCAGGGACAGGGATCTCGGAAACACCATATATTTT	CASRDRDLGNTIYF	once	TRBV2	TRBJ1-3	TRBD1
TGTGCCAGCTCACCGGGACAGGGGGCGAACTATGGCTACACCTTC	CASSPGQGANYGYTF	NA	TRBV18	TRBJ1-2	TRBD1
TGTGCCAGCAGTAAACGGGGGGGCCGGTCCTACGAGCAGTACTTC	CASSKRGGRSYEQYF	NA	TRBV21-1	TRBJ2-7	NA
TGCAGCGTCGAGCCCACTGAAAAACTGTTTTTT	CSVEPTEKLFF	NA	TRBV29-1	TRBJ1-4	NA
TGCGCCAGCAGCTCAGGGACAGCGAACACCGGGGAGCTGTTTTTT	CASSSGTANTGELFF	NA	TRBV5-1	TRBJ2-2	TRBD1
TGTGCCAGTAGTATACCCAGTCGGGGTGGGGAAAAACTGTTTTTT	CASSIPSRGGEKLFF	few	TRBV19	TRBJ1-4	NA
TGTGCCAGCAGAGGGACAGGGGGCGAGCAGTACTTC	CASRGTGGEQYF	NA	TRBV6-5	TRBJ2-7	TRBD1
TGTGCCAGCAGTCTTGGACAGGGATCCTACGAGCAGTACTTC	CASSLGQGSYEQYF	NA	TRBV27	TRBJ2-7	TRBD1